This entry features one T cell receptor (beta chain) sequence. This sample was included in a study of shared clonotypes between healthy human individuals. Deep level was the assay's run setting. Sequenced by immunoSEQ multiplex PCR; TCRdb stores in-frame clones only, minus some. The sample has millions of clones; approximately 94% are singletons. Positive CCR7 selection of CD45RO-negative cells yielded the naive CD8 cells, and terminally differentiated effector memory CD45RA+ cells were excluded. V was cut by 4 bases and J by 4 bases, with 14 bases left in between. CDR1 and CDR2 (germline): MNHEY, SMNVEV (reference sequence). The CDR3 is 14 residues long.

The specimen sequenced was naive CD8+ T cells from PBMCs. The chain carries TRBV27 and TRBJ2-7; D is possibly TRBD1 or TRBD2 (5 bases each). The receptor was isolated from a man younger than 35 in good health. Some clones in this sample may be carry-over from other donors' samples. Here the CDR3 DNA reads TGTGCCAGCAGTTCCCTAACGGGACCATACGAGCAGTACTTC. Translation: CASSSLTGPYEQYF.